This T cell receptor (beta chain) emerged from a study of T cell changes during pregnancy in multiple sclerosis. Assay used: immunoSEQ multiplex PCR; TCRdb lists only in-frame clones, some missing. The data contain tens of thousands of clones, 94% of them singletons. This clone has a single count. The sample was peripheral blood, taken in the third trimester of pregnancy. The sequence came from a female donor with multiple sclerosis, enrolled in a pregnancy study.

CDR3 protein: CASSLSKGVGTDTQYF. The DNA of the CDR3 is TGTGCCAGCAGTTTAAGTAAGGGAGTTGGCACAGATACGCAGTATTTT. This chain connects TRBV27 to TRBJ2-3; the D gene is possibly TRBD2 (5 bases). Germline loops: CDR1 MNHEY, CDR2 SMNVEV (reference sequence). The CDR3 runs 16 residues. V was trimmed by 2 bases and J by 1 base, leaving 13 bases between them.